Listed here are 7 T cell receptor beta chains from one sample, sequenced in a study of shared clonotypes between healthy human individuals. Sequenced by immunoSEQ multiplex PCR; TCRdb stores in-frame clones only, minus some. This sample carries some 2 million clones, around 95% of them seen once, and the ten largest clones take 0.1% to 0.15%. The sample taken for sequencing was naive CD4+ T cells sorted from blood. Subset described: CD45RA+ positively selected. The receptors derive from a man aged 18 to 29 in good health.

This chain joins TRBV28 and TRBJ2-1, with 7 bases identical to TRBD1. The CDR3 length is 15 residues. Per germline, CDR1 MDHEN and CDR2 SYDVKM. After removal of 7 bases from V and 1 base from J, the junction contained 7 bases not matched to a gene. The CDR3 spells CASNPTGLSYNEQFF. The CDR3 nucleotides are TGTGCCAGCAACCCGACAGGGTTATCCTACAATGAGCAGTTCTTC.

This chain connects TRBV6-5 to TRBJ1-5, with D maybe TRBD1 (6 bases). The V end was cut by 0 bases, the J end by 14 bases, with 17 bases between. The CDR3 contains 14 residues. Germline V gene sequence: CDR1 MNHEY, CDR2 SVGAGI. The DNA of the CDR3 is TGTGCCAGCAGTTACTCGAAACAGACAGGTTTGGAGCATTTT. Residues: CASSYSKQTGLEHF.

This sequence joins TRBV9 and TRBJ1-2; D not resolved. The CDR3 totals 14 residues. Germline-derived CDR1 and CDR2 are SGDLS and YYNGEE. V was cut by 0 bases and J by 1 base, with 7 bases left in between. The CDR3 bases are TGTGCCAGCAGCGTAGGCCTACTTAACTATGGCTACACCTTC. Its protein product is CASSVGLLNYGYTF.

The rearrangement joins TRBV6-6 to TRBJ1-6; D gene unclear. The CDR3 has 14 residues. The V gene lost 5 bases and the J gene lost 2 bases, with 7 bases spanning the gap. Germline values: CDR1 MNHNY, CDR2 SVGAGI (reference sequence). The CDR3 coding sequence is TGTGCCAGCAGTGACCGGACCTATAATTCACCCCTCCACTTT. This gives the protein CASSDRTYNSPLHF.

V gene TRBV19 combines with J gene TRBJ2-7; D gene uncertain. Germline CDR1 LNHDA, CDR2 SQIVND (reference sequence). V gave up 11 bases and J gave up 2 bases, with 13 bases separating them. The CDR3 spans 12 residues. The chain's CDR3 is CALDKTAYEQYF. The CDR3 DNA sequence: TGTGCCTTAGACAAGACGGCCTACGAGCAGTACTTC.

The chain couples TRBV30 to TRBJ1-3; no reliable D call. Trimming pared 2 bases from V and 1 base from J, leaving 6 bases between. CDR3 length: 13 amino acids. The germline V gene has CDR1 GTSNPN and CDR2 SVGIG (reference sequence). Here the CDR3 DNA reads TGTGCCTGGAGTAAAGGGTCTGGAAACACCATATATTTT. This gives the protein CAWSKGSGNTIYF.

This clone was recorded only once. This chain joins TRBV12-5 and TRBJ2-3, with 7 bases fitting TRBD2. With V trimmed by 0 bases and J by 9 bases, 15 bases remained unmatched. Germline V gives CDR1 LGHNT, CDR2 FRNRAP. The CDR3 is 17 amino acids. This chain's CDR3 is CASGLVLLAGALETQYF. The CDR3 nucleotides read TGTGCTAGTGGTTTGGTACTTCTGGCGGGAGCGTTGGAAACGCAGTATTTT.